The sequence of this TCR beta chain was determined in a study of blood T cell repertoires in COVID-19. Overall study context: The samples span acute and convalescent COVID-19 from the United States, Italy and Spain. In each case, the material was cDNA or gDNA derived from T cells, B-cell-depleted T cells, or PBMCs.

There are a few counts of this clone. The authors' processing: Amplification from reference gene primers served as the basis for estimated nucleated cell counts. TCRdb's table, derived via immunoSEQ multiplex PCR, lists solely in-frame clones and lacks some. The V and J calls and clone size were taken over from that table, and D and trimming were inferred from the DNA. Here the sample spans 300,000 to 400,000 clones, more than 75% being singletons. The length of the CDR3 is 16 residues. Germline V gene data show CDR1 as SGHAT and CDR2 as FQNNGV. Deletions cut 5 bases from V and 0 bases from J, with 16 bases between.

Sequencing used peripheral blood. The V and J genes are TRBV11-2 and TRBJ2-5; tentatively, D is TRBD1 (6 bases). The sequence was obtained from a human donor in a cohort sampled during active COVID-19. CDR3 sequence: CASSHRLRTDQETQYF. The CDR3 bases are TGTGCCAGCAGCCACCGGTTACGGACAGACCAAGAGACCCAGTACTTC.